This T cell receptor beta chain was observed in a study of tumor and adjacent non-tumor tissue in lung cancer. RNA was extracted from bulk tissue without any cell sorting. Distant lung tissue was collected more than 3 cm away from the tumor edge. Chemotherapy-naive patients with new lung cancer underwent thoracic surgery in China, August–late 2014. This clonotype was detected many times. The antigen is undetermined. CDR3 size: 13 residues. CDR1 is MGHRA and CDR2 is YSYEKL in the germline V gene. Trimming removed 3 bases from V and 5 bases from J; junction bases left unmatched: 3. Findings and limits, study-wide: In normal lung, the top 100 clones were significantly more dominant than in tumor. Shorter survival was associated with higher TCR diversity in tumors. TCR diversity was significantly greater in tumor than normal lung tissue.

Three rounds of nested PCR, following a modified ARM-PCR protocol, produced the TCRbeta library. Each CDR3 protein gets one entry after TCRdb re-called the multiplex PCR reads with MiXCR. The sample includes tens of thousands of distinct CDR3 sequences, around two thirds seen only once; the top ten take roughly 35%. This chain uses TRBV4-1 with TRBJ2-5, with 7 bases fitting TRBD1. This TCR was recovered from a man in his sixties or seventies with non-small cell lung cancer. Input material: distant non-tumor lung tissue. The chain's CDR3 is CASSQTGRETQYF. In DNA, the CDR3 is TGCGCCAGCAGCCAGACAGGGCGGGAGACCCAGTACTTC.